These T cell receptor beta chains were read from a single sample in a study of long-term antiretroviral therapy in people with HIV. Repertoires were generated with immunoSEQ multiplex PCR, while TCRdb's copy carries only in-frame clones and drops some. This table holds about 22,000 clones, around 80% found once. The source was unsorted PBMCs, collected 4.1 years after starting antiretroviral therapy. The receptor set was obtained from a woman aged 35 to 49 with HIV. Both conserved end residues are part of each CDR3. A D gene is named only where the DNA matches it firmly. Size is stated for part of the rows, as once, few or many counts, or as a class when the clone is expanded.

CDR3nt | CDR3aa | d_gene | v_gene | abundance | j_gene
TGTGCCTGGACAGGCAGGGCGGGTGAAGCTTTCTTT | CAWTGRAGEAFF | . | TRBV30 | few | TRBJ1-1
TGTGCCAGCAGCATCCAGATGGTGGGGAGGTACCAAGAGACCCAGTACTTC | CASSIQMVGRYQETQYF | . | TRBV11-3 | . | TRBJ2-5
TGTGCCAGCAGCCCCCATGGGGGGGCGAACACTGAAGCTTTCTTT | CASSPHGGANTEAFF | . | TRBV9 | . | TRBJ1-1
TGTGCCAGCAGCTCGGGTTCTGGGGAGCAGTACTTC | CASSSGSGEQYF | . | TRBV11-3 | few | TRBJ2-7
TGTGCCAGCAGCTTAGAATTGGCGTATACCTACGAGCAGTACTTC | CASSLELAYTYEQYF | . | TRBV7-8 | once | TRBJ2-7
TGTGCCAGCAGTTACTCGATGGCCGAAAAACTGTTTTTT | CASSYSMAEKLFF | . | TRBV6-5 | . | TRBJ1-4
TGTGCCAGCAGCCCGGCCCGGAGCCAGCGGGGGAGCACAGATACGCAGTATTTT | CASSPARSQRGSTDTQYF | TRBD2 | TRBV5-4 | . | TRBJ2-3
TGCGCCAGCAGCCAAGGATTGGGACGGAATTACAATGAGCAGTTCTTC | CASSQGLGRNYNEQFF | . | TRBV4-3 | . | TRBJ2-1
TGTGCCAGCAGACCCCCGGACAGGGGGGAGACCCAGTACTTC | CASRPPDRGETQYF | TRBD1 | TRBV6-5 | . | TRBJ2-5
TGTGCCTGGGTTAAGAACACTGAAGCTTTCTTT | CAWVKNTEAFF | . | TRBV30 | . | TRBJ1-1
TGTGCCAGCGATCCCGGGAACACTGAAGCTTTCTTT | CASDPGNTEAFF | . | TRBV6-1 | . | TRBJ1-1
TGTGCCAGCTCACCGGAGTCTGCGAGTCACCAGACCCAGTACTTC | CASSPESASHQTQYF | . | TRBV18 | . | TRBJ2-5
TGTGCCAGCAGCTTGGTTTTGGTGACGGGTTCAGATACGCAGTATTTT | CASSLVLVTGSDTQYF | . | TRBV5-8 | . | TRBJ2-3
TGCGCCAGCAGTGAGTTCAGGGGAAATGAGCAGTTCTTC | CASSEFRGNEQFF | . | TRBV10-1 | few | TRBJ2-1
TGTGCCAGCAGCCGGGACAGGGGAGCAGATACGCAGTATTTT | CASSRDRGADTQYF | TRBD1 | TRBV11-3 | . | TRBJ2-3
TGCGCCAGCAGCTTGGCCTCGGCGAACACTGAAGCTTTCTTT | CASSLASANTEAFF | . | TRBV5-1 | once | TRBJ1-1
TGTGCCAGCAGCCAAGGAGGAGGGGGAACGGGCGCTTTCTTT | CASSQGGGGTGAFF | . | TRBV4-2 | . | TRBJ1-1
TGTGCCAGCAGCTCTGACAGGGGCCTGTATGGCTACACCTTC | CASSSDRGLYGYTF | TRBD1 | TRBV5-6 | . | TRBJ1-2
TGTGCCAGTAGTACCTTCCAGGCGGGCAAAAACATTCAGTACTTC | CASSTFQAGKNIQYF | . | TRBV19 | . | TRBJ2-4
TGTGCCTGGAGTGATCCTAGGTGGGGGCGGGCTGAAGCTTTCTTT | CAWSDPRWGRAEAFF | . | TRBV30 | once | TRBJ1-1
TGTGCCAGCAGCTTAGGGCAGGGGGGGTCTAAGGGAGAGACCCAGTACTTC | CASSLGQGGSKGETQYF | . | TRBV7-6 | . | TRBJ2-5
TGTGCCAGCAGCACTATTTTAGGGGGGGGCTACACCTTC | CASSTILGGGYTF | . | TRBV7-2 | . | TRBJ1-2
TGTGCCAGCAGTTTACAGGGCACGGGCTACGAGCAGTACTTC | CASSLQGTGYEQYF | . | TRBV2 | . | TRBJ2-7
TGTGCCAGTAGTCAGCAGGGTTCCTACAATGAGCAGTTCTTC | CASSQQGSYNEQFF | . | TRBV19 | . | TRBJ2-1
TGTGCCAGTAGTGTCACAGGATCACCCCTCCACTTT | CASSVTGSPLHF | . | TRBV19 | . | TRBJ1-6
TGTGCCAGCAGCAGCTGGGGGGGGAGTATGAACATTCAGTACTTC | CASSSWGGSMNIQYF | TRBD2 | TRBV7-9 | . | TRBJ2-4
TGTGCCAGCAGTTACTCGACGACCGGGAACACCATATATTTT | CASSYSTTGNTIYF | . | TRBV6-6 | few | TRBJ1-3
TGTGCCAGCAGTCCCGGGACAGGGGGCTCAGATACGCAGTATTTT | CASSPGTGGSDTQYF | TRBD1 | TRBV28 | . | TRBJ2-3
TGTGCCAGCAGTTCCACGGGGTCCTACGAGCAGTACTTC | CASSSTGSYEQYF | . | TRBV27 | . | TRBJ2-7
TGTGCCAGCAGTTACTCCCGCCAGCCAGATACGCAGTATTTT | CASSYSRQPDTQYF | . | TRBV6-6 | . | TRBJ2-3
TGTGCCAGCAGCCTCGGGCCTGTTGCAACTAATGAAAAACTGTTTTTT | CASSLGPVATNEKLFF | . | TRBV7-9 | . | TRBJ1-4
TGTGCCAGCAGCACCGGTGATACCGGGGAGCTGTTTTTT | CASSTGDTGELFF | . | TRBV9 | . | TRBJ2-2
TGTGCCAGCAGCTTTACAGACTCCTACAATGAGCAGTTCTTC | CASSFTDSYNEQFF | . | TRBV5-4 | . | TRBJ2-1
TGTGCCAGCAGCTTTGGACTAGCAGAGCACAATGAGCAGTTCTTC | CASSFGLAEHNEQFF | TRBD2 | TRBV5-4 | . | TRBJ2-1
TGTGCCAGCAGCTTAGACAGTACAGGGATCTACTACGAGCAGTACTTC | CASSLDSTGIYYEQYF | . | TRBV11-3 | . | TRBJ2-7
TGTGCCAGCAGCTCCTTAGGTGGGGAGCAGTTCTTC | CASSSLGGEQFF | . | TRBV7-2 | . | TRBJ2-1
TGTGCCAGCAGTCCCTCGGGATTCTTCAACTATGGCTACACCTTC | CASSPSGFFNYGYTF | . | TRBV27 | . | TRBJ1-2
TGTGCCAGCAGCTTCGGGCAGGGTAACTACAATGAGCAGTTCTTC | CASSFGQGNYNEQFF | . | TRBV13 | . | TRBJ2-1
TGTGCCAGCAGCGCCGTAGCGGGTTTCTCCTACGAGCAGTACTTC | CASSAVAGFSYEQYF | TRBD2 | TRBV9 | . | TRBJ2-7
TGTGCCAGCAGCGCCCGCGGAGAGCAGTACTTC | CASSARGEQYF | . | TRBV5-4 | . | TRBJ2-7
TGTGCCAGCAGTTCCCGACAGGGGAGCCATGGCTACACCTTC | CASSSRQGSHGYTF | TRBD1 | TRBV27 | . | TRBJ1-2
TGTGCCAGCTCACCGGGACTAGCCCCAGAGACCCAGTACTTC | CASSPGLAPETQYF | TRBD2 | TRBV18 | once | TRBJ2-5
TGTGCCAGCAGCTTAGGGTACGGGACCGGCGGCTATGGCTACACCTTC | CASSLGYGTGGYGYTF | . | TRBV7-2 | . | TRBJ1-2
TGTGCCAGCAGCCCCCGGGGACTAGCGGGGTTAGAGACCCAGTACTTC | CASSPRGLAGLETQYF | TRBD2 | TRBV7-2 | . | TRBJ2-5
TGCGCCAGCAGCTTCCGACCCGAAGAGCAGTACTTC | CASSFRPEEQYF | . | TRBV5-1 | . | TRBJ2-7
TGTGCCAGCAGCTTGGTGTCAGGGGCCTTGAACACTGAAGCTTTCTTT | CASSLVSGALNTEAFF | . | TRBV5-4 | . | TRBJ1-1
TGTGCCAGCAGCTTGAACTCCTACGAGCAGTACTTC | CASSLNSYEQYF | . | TRBV11-2 | . | TRBJ2-7
TGTGCCAGTAGCCTGACAGAGAACACTGAAGCTTTCTTT | CASSLTENTEAFF | . | TRBV19 | . | TRBJ1-1
TGTGCCAGCAGCTTGGAGTCAGGCTACGAGCAGTACTTC | CASSLESGYEQYF | . | TRBV5-4 | . | TRBJ2-7
TGCGCCAGCAGCTCCCGGACGGGCTCCTACAATGAGCAGTTCTTC | CASSSRTGSYNEQFF | . | TRBV5-1 | . | TRBJ2-1
TGTGCCATCAGTGAGATGGCTGAAAAACTGTTTTTT | CAISEMAEKLFF | . | TRBV10-3 | . | TRBJ1-4
TGTGCCAGCTCGCCCCGCCGGGACAGGGGCGGCTACACCTTC | CASSPRRDRGGYTF | TRBD1 | TRBV18 | . | TRBJ1-2